A single sample gave rise to the 31 T cell receptor beta chains below, sequenced in a study of blood T cell repertoires in COVID-19. The data were produced by immunoSEQ multiplex PCR, yet TCRdb's version contains in-frame clones alone and is incomplete. The table lists tens of thousands of clones, approximately 80% of them singletons. Input material: peripheral blood. The receptors come from a young man with COVID-19, enrolled during active disease.

This chain uses TRBV18 with TRBJ2-7; 7 bases match TRBD2. The CDR3 contains 14 residues. The V and J ends lost 1 base and 7 bases, in that order; junction bases with no gene match: 7. Germline CDR1 KGHSH, CDR2 LQKENI. CDR3 coding DNA: TGTGCCAGCTCACCACGGGACCGGGGGGAGGAGCAGTACTTC. This encodes CASSPRDRGEEQYF. Looking up the rest from reference TRBV18 and TRBJ2-7 gives the full variable domain: NAGVMQNPRHLVRRRGQEARLRCSPMKGHSHVYWYRQLPEEGLKFMVYLQKENIIDESGMPKERFSAEFPKEGPSILRIQQVVRGDSAAYFCASSPRDRGEEQYFGPGTRLTVT.

The chain carries TRBV6-5 and TRBJ1-2; the match to TRBD1 covers 7 bases. Germline values: CDR1 MNHEY, CDR2 SVGAGI. V dropped 7 bases and J dropped 7; count of bases not matched to a gene: 9. This CDR3 is built from 13 residues. CDR3 sequence reads: CASTVRQGSGYTF. The CDR3 DNA reads as TGTGCCAGCACTGTAAGACAGGGATCTGGCTACACCTTC.

The chain is built from TRBV19 and TRBJ1-3; perhaps TRBD1 as D (5 bases). Deletions cut 3 bases from V and 0 bases from J, with 9 bases between. Germline V gives CDR1 LNHDA, CDR2 SQIVND (reference sequence). This CDR3 spans 15 amino acids. Here the CDR3 reads CASSIQGYSGNTIYF. As DNA, the CDR3 is TGTGCCAGTAGTATCCAGGGATACTCTGGAAACACCATATATTTT.

In its sample, this clone was seen once. The chain couples TRBV11-3 to TRBJ1-2; D call uncertain. Germline CDR1 SGHNT, CDR2 YENEEA. The CDR3 loop spans 13 amino acids. Trimming removed 1 base at V and 8 bases at J, with 11 bases between. Here the CDR3 DNA reads TGTGCCAGCAGCTTAGGCCCCAGAAACGGCTACACCTTC. Translated, it gives CASSLGPRNGYTF.

Worth noting for this clone: Germline is not matched at one junction end, which may reflect a read error. The chain is built from TRBV19 and TRBJ2-3; 7 bases are shared with TRBD1. This CDR3 contains 12 residues. Germline V gene data show CDR1 as LNHDA and CDR2 as SQIVND (reference sequence). DNA for the CDR3: TGCGGAGACAGGGATAACACAGATACGCAGTATTTT. It encodes CGDRDNTDTQYF.

A few counts support this clone. The chain joins TRBV7-2 to TRBJ2-3; D call uncertain. CDR1 SGHTA and CDR2 FQGNSA come from the germline V gene. V was shortened by 3 bases and J by 6 bases, with 10 bases between the two germline ends. This CDR3 has 13 amino acids. The CDR3 DNA reads TGTGCCAGCAGCTTCGCGGCCGGGGATACGCAGTATTTT. Translation: CASSFAAGDTQYF.

In its sample, this clone was seen a few times. The chain links TRBV6-5 to TRBJ1-3; TRBD1 is a possible D gene (6 bases). V lost 2 bases to trimming and J lost 4 bases, with 12 bases between them. The germline V gene encodes CDR1 MNHEY and CDR2 SVGAGI. The CDR3 is made up of 15 amino acids. This chain's CDR3 is CASSYGGAGGNTIYF. For the CDR3, the DNA is TGTGCCAGCAGTTACGGGGGGGCAGGGGGAAACACCATATATTTT.

This clone came up a few times. J is TRBJ2-2 and V is TRBV18, with 7 bases that match TRBD1. V was pared by 2 bases and J by 4 bases, with 1 base of the junction left unmatched. This CDR3 contains 14 residues. Germline V gene sequence: CDR1 KGHSH, CDR2 LQKENI. CDR3 protein: CASSPSGGTGELFF. The CDR3 nucleotides are TGTGCCAGCTCACCATCAGGGGGCACCGGGGAGCTGTTTTTT.

The V call is TRBV5-6, the J call TRBJ2-7; 15 bases agree with TRBD2. Germline V gene sequence: CDR1 SGHDT, CDR2 YYEEEE. CDR3 length equals 13 residues. Trimming at V came to 7 bases and at J to 6 bases, leaving 2 bases not matched to a gene. CDR3 in amino acids: CASQGLAGGEQYF. As DNA, the CDR3 is TGTGCCAGCCAGGGACTAGCGGGAGGCGAGCAGTACTTC.

The chain employs TRBV5-4 and TRBJ1-5; no definite D call. This CDR3 has 16 amino acids. Trimming stripped 1 base from V and 3 bases from J, with 14 bases between. From germline, CDR1 is SGHNT and CDR2 YYREEE (reference sequence). CDR3 coding DNA: TGTGCCAGCAGCTTGTTTGCGGGTATGGACAATCAGCCCCAGCATTTT. Translated: CASSLFAGMDNQPQHF.

The chain joins TRBV29-1 to TRBJ2-2, with 16 bases matching TRBD2. Germline V CDR1 and CDR2: SQVTM, ANQGSEA. This CDR3 region has 17 residues. The V segment lost 3 bases and the J segment 7 bases; nucleotides outside the gene matches: 8. CDR3 protein: CSVDPGTSGRAGGELFF. The CDR3 region has the DNA TGCAGCGTTGATCCCGGGACTAGCGGGAGGGCCGGCGGGGAGCTGTTTTTT.

This clone was observed once. The rearrangement uses TRBV12-5 and TRBJ2-5, with 8 bases aligning to TRBD1. Looked up from germline, CDR1 is LGHNT and CDR2 is FRNRAP. This CDR3 spans 14 amino acids. The V gene end was trimmed by 2 bases and the J gene end by 5 bases; junction bases not matched to a gene: 4. The CDR3 coding sequence is TGTGCTAGTGGTTTGCAGGGGGCGTGGGAGACCCAGTACTTC. It specifies CASGLQGAWETQYF.

This chain connects TRBV11-2 to TRBJ1-2; D is uncertain. Germline values: CDR1 SGHAT, CDR2 FQNNGV. CDR3 size: 14 residues. Trimming removed 5 bases at V and 8 bases at J, with 18 bases between. This CDR3 reads CASSPSFLRSGYTF. In nucleotides, the CDR3 is TGTGCCAGCAGCCCTTCATTCCTGCGGTCCGGCTACACCTTC.

This chain links TRBV4-1 with TRBJ2-6; 7 bases align to TRBD1. Per germline, CDR1 MGHRA and CDR2 YSYEKL. The CDR3 has 18 residues. V gave up 3 bases and J gave up 0 bases; unmatched junction bases: 8. The CDR3: CASSHQTGLRSGANVLTF. The CDR3 DNA reads as TGCGCCAGCAGCCACCAGACAGGGCTGCGCTCTGGGGCCAACGTCCTGACTTTC.

This chain links TRBV6-1 with TRBJ1-3; 9 bases map to TRBD1. Losses at the gene ends were 4 bases for V and 8 bases for J; bases not matched to a gene: 15. This CDR3 is 17 amino acids long. Germline V gene data show CDR1 as MNHNS and CDR2 as SASEGT. CDR3 in amino acids: CASSANPGQGRSDTIYF. The CDR3 region has the DNA TGTGCCAGCAGTGCTAACCCGGGACAGGGCCGTTCAGACACCATATATTTT.

The chain couples TRBV28 to TRBJ2-7; D is ambiguous. Germline V gene lookup returns CDR1 MDHEN and CDR2 SYDVKM. Trimming pared 5 bases from V and 7 bases from J, leaving 18 bases between. The CDR3 length is 14 residues. This chain's CDR3 is CASSPLSSAFEQYF. Here the CDR3 DNA reads TGTGCCAGCAGTCCCCTCAGCAGCGCTTTTGAGCAGTACTTC.

Concerning this clone: One junction end does not reproduce the germline sequence, and a read error may be involved. The V and J genes are TRBV28 and TRBJ2-7, with 10 nucleotides matching TRBD2. Germline V CDR1 and CDR2: MDHEN, SYDVKM. This CDR3 contains 16 residues. The CDR3 sequence is CTSSLIPSGSSAEQYF. The CDR3 region has the DNA TGTACCAGCAGTTTAATACCTAGCGGGAGTAGTGCCGAGCAGTACTTC.

This rearrangement joins TRBV7-9 to TRBJ1-2, with TRBD1 matching 10 bases. Germline-derived CDR1 and CDR2 are SEHNR and FQNEAQ (reference sequence). This CDR3 spans 16 amino acids. V shed 5 bases and J 2 bases; nucleotides not matched to a gene: 8. This chain's CDR3 is CASSSSRDRGNYGYTF. CDR3 coding DNA: TGTGCCAGCAGCAGTTCCCGGGACAGGGGCAACTATGGCTACACCTTC.

V usage is TRBV7-9 and J usage is TRBJ1-3; 8 nucleotides align to TRBD1. V gave up 6 bases and J gave up 0 bases; unmatched junction bases: 7. The CDR3 spans 16 residues. Germline assignment: CDR1 SEHNR and CDR2 FQNEAQ (reference sequence). The CDR3 DNA reads as TGTGCCAGCAGAGATCAGGGGGCTACCTCTGGAAACACCATATATTTT. It encodes CASRDQGATSGNTIYF.

The chain combines TRBV4-1 with TRBJ2-7; D is perhaps TRBD1 (6 bases). Trimming removed 4 bases at V and 2 bases at J, with 21 bases between. CDR3 length: 17 residues. The V gene's germline CDR1 is MGHRA and CDR2 YSYEKL. The CDR3 region has the DNA TGCGCCAGCAGCCTAACCCCCCCGGGACATATCCCCTACGAGCAGTACTTC. As protein: CASSLTPPGHIPYEQYF.

V gene TRBV5-4 combines with J gene TRBJ1-4, with 9 bases matching TRBD1. V lost 0 bases, J lost 7 bases, and 4 bases stayed unmatched. Germline CDR1 and CDR2: SGHNT and YYREEE (reference sequence). The CDR3 contains 15 residues. CDR3 amino acids: CASSLAQDRGEKLFF. CDR3 bases: TGTGCCAGCAGCTTGGCCCAGGACAGGGGTGAAAAACTGTTTTTT.

This clone was seen more than once but under ten times. This sample also contains other DNA sequences that code for the same CDR3. The chain joins TRBV27 to TRBJ1-6; 8 nucleotides agree with TRBD1. J was trimmed by 10 bases and V by 2 bases; bases with no gene match: 1. Germline V lookup: CDR1 MNHEY, CDR2 SMNVEV (reference sequence). This CDR3 comprises 13 residues. The CDR3 sequence is CASSLQGASPLHF. CDR3 DNA sequence: TGTGCCAGCAGTTTACAGGGGGCCTCACCCCTCCACTTT.

The CDR3 DNA reads as TGTGCCAGCAGCTTAATCAGGGGGCGCTTAGATGGCTACACCTTC. This gives the protein CASSLIRGRLDGYTF. The rearrangement uses TRBV11-2 and TRBJ1-2; 8 nucleotides match TRBD1. Germline assignment: CDR1 SGHAT and CDR2 FQNNGV. The CDR3 sequence is 15 residues long. The V and J ends lost 2 bases and 6 bases, in that order; junction bases with no gene match: 8.

V and J are TRBV28 and TRBJ1-5; D may be TRBD1 (6 bases). Per germline, CDR1 MDHEN and CDR2 SYDVKM. Trimming pared 3 bases from V and 7 bases from J, leaving 16 bases between. The CDR3 is 15 residues long. CDR3: CASSLLAGDGQPQHF. The CDR3 region has the DNA TGTGCCAGCAGTTTGTTGGCAGGGGATGGGCAGCCCCAGCATTTT.

The chain couples TRBV5-6 to TRBJ1-2, with D tentatively TRBD1 (6 bases). Germline V gene data show CDR1 as SGHDT and CDR2 as YYEEEE. The CDR3 length is 14 residues. The V and J ends lost 4 bases and 4 bases respectively, with 14 bases between them. The CDR3 region has the DNA TGTGCCAGCAGCGTACCGGGACACTTCTATGGCTACACCTTC. Translating gives CASSVPGHFYGYTF.

The V call is TRBV14, the J call TRBJ2-5, with D maybe TRBD2 (7 bases). The V end lost 1 base, the J end lost 9 bases, and 21 bases lay between the germline ends. The CDR3 consists of 16 residues. The germline gives CDR1 SGHDN, CDR2 FVKESK. The CDR3 DNA reads as TGTGCCAGCAGCCAAGTCGCGGGGGCTGGTACGATGGCCCAGTACTTC. The encoded protein is CASSQVAGAGTMAQYF.

This clone showed up just a few times. The V gene is TRBV12-3 or TRBV12-4, the J gene TRBJ1-5; no definite D call. V shed 5 bases and J shed 7 bases, with 12 bases lying between them. The length of the CDR3 is 13 residues. This chain's CDR3 is CASSPGKRQPQHF. CDR3 nucleotides: TGTGCCAGCAGTCCAGGTAAACGACAGCCCCAGCATTTT.

The V call is TRBV15, the J call TRBJ2-7; D possibly corresponds to TRBD1 (8 bases). The length of the CDR3 is 15 residues. V gave up 3 bases and J gave up 3 bases, with 15 bases separating them. Germline CDR1 LNHNV, CDR2 YYDKDF (reference sequence). In nucleotides, the CDR3 is TGTGCCACCAGCAGTAGTACAGGGGGGGTCTACGAGCAGTACTTC. This sequence encodes CATSSSTGGVYEQYF.

This chain joins TRBV4-1 and TRBJ1-5, with a weak D call TRBD1 (5 bases). Trimming removed 1 base from V and 0 bases from J, with 19 bases in between. The CDR3 is 19 residues long. Germline V CDR1 and CDR2: MGHRA, YSYEKL. The CDR3 nucleotides are TGCGCCAGCAGCCAAGGCTCAGGGTACTCCCTGTTTAGCAATCAGCCCCAGCATTTT. Protein product: CASSQGSGYSLFSNQPQHF.

The chain joins TRBV24-1 to TRBJ2-2; D call uncertain. The ends were cut back, 3 bases at V and 0 bases at J, with 10 bases in the middle. CDR3 size: 16 residues. Germline V CDR1 and CDR2: KGHDR, SFDVKD. CDR3 bases: TGTGCCACCAGTGATAAGACATACGCGAACACCGGGGAGCTGTTTTTT. Protein product: CATSDKTYANTGELFF.

The genes are TRBV19 and TRBJ2-1; no reliable D call. V was trimmed by 3 bases and J by 6 bases, leaving 9 bases between them. CDR1 is LNHDA, CDR2 SQIVND, per germline (reference sequence). This CDR3 contains 13 residues. The CDR3 sequence is CASSMLLANEQFF. CDR3 nucleotides: TGTGCCAGTAGTATGTTATTGGCCAATGAGCAGTTCTTC.